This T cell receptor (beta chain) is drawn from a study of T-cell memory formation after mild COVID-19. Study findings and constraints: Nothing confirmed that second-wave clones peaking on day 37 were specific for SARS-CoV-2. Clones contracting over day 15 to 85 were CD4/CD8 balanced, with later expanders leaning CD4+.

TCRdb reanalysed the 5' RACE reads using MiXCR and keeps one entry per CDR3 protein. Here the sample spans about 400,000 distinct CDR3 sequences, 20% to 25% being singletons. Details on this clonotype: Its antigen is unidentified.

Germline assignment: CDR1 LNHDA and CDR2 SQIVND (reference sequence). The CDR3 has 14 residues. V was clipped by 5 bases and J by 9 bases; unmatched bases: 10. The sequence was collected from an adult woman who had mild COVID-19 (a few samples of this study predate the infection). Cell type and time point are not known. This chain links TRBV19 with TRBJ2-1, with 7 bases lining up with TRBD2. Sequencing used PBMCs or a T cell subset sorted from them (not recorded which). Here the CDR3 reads CASSGREQTREQFF. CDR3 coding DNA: TGTGCCAGTAGTGGGCGGGAGCAGACTCGTGAGCAGTTCTTC.